This record looks at one TCR beta chain sequence and its context. This entry comes from a study of blood T cell repertoires in COVID-19. About the study: Researchers got acute and convalescent COVID-19 samples from the United States, Italy and Spain.

The V and J ends lost 4 bases and 10 bases, in that order; junction bases with no gene match: 13. CDR3 size: 16 residues. CDR1 and CDR2 from the germline V gene are MNHNS and SASEGT. As originally analysed: It was from reference gene primer amplification that nucleated cell counts were estimated. TCRdb's copy holds only in-frame clones and misses some; the assay was immunoSEQ multiplex PCR. That table gives V, J and clone size, and the DNA gave D and trimming. Here the sample spans around 75,000 clones, 86% being singletons. The material sequenced was peripheral blood. This rearrangement joins TRBV6-1 to TRBJ1-2; 12 positions match TRBD1. This receptor was identified in an older man with active COVID-19. The CDR3 reads CASSALPGTGGADYTF. The CDR3 region has the DNA TGTGCCAGCAGTGCCCTACCCGGGACAGGGGGCGCAGACTACACCTTC.